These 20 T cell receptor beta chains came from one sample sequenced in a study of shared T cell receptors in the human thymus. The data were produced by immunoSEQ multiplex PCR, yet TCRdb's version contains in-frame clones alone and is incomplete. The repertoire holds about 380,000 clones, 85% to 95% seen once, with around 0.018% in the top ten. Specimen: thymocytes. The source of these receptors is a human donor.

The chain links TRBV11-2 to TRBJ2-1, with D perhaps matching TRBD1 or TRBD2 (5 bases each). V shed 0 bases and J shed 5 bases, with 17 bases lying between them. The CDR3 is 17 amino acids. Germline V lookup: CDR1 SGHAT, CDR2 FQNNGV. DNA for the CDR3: TGTGCCAGCAGCTTAGATAGGCCAGGGACCCTACACAATGAGCAGTTCTTC. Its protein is CASSLDRPGTLHNEQFF. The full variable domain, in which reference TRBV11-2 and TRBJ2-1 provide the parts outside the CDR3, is EAGVAQSPRYKIIEKRQSVAFWCNPISGHATLYWYQQILGQGPKLLIQFQNNGVVDDSQLPKDRFSAERLKGVDSTLKIQPAKLEDSAVYLCASSLDRPGTLHNEQFFGPGTRLTVL.

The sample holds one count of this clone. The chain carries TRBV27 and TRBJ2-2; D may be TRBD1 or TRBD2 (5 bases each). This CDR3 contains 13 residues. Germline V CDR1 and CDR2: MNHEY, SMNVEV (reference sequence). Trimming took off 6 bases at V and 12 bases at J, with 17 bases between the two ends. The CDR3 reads CASSQGPPGKLFF. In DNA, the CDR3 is TGTGCCAGCAGCCAGGGACCTCCGGGGAAGCTGTTTTTT.

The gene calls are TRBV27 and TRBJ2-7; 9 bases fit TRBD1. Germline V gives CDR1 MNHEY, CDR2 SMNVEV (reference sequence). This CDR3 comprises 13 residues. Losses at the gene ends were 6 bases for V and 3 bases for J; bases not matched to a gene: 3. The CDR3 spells CASRLDRGYEQYF. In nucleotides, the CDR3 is TGTGCCAGCAGACTGGACAGGGGCTACGAGCAGTACTTC.

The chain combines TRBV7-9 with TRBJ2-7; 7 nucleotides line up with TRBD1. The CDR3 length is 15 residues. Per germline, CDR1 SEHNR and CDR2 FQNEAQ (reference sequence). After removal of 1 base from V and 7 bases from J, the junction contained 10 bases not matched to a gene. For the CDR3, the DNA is TGTGCCAGCAGCTTAGTCGGCAGGGGGTTGAGAGAGCAGTACTTC. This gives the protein CASSLVGRGLREQYF.

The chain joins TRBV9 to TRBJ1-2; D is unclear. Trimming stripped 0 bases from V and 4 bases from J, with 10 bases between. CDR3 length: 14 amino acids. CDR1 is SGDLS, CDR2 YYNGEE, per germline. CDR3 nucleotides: TGTGCCAGCAGCGTAGACGTTGATGTCTATGGCTACACCTTC. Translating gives CASSVDVDVYGYTF.

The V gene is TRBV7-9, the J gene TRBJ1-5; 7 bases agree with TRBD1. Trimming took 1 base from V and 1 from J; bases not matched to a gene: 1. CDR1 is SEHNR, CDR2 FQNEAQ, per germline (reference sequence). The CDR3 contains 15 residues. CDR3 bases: TGTGCCAGCAGCTTAGAGGACAGGAGCAATCAGCCCCAGCATTTT. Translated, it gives CASSLEDRSNQPQHF.

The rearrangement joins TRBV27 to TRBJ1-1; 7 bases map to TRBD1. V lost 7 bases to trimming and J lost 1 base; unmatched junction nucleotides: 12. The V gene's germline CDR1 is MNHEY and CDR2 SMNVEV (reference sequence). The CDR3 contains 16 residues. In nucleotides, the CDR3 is TGTGCCAGCACTTCCACACGGACAGGCTCGAACACTGAAGCTTTCTTT. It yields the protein CASTSTRTGSNTEAFF.

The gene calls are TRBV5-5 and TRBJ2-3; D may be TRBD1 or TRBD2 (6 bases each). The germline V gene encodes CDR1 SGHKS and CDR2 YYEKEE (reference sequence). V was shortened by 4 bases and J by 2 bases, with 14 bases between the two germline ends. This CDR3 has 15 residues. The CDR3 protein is CASSPQGGYTDTQYF. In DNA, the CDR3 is TGTGCCAGCAGCCCGCAAGGGGGGTACACAGATACGCAGTATTTT.

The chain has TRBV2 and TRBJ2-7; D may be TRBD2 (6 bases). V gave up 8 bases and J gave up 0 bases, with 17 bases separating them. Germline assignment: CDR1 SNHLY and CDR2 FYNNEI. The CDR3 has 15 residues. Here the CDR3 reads CASLLTSPTSYEQYF. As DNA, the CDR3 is TGTGCCAGCCTTTTGACTAGTCCTACCTCCTACGAGCAGTACTTC. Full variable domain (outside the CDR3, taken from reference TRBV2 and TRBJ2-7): EPEVTQTPSHQVTQMGQEVILRCVPISNHLYFYWYRQILGQKVEFLVSFYNNEISEKSEIFDDQFSVERPDGSNFTLKIRSTKLEDSAMYFCASLLTSPTSYEQYFGPGTRLTVT.

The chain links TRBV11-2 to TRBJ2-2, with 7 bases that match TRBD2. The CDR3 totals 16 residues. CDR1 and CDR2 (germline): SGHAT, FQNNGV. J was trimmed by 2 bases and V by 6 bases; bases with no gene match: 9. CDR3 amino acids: CASRLWGRGNTGELFF. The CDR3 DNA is TGTGCCAGCAGGTTGTGGGGGAGGGGAAACACCGGGGAGCTGTTTTTT.

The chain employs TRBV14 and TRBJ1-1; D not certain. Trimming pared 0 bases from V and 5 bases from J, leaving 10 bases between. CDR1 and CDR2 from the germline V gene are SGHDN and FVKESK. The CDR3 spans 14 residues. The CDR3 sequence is CASSQDGHETEAFF. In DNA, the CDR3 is TGTGCCAGCAGCCAAGATGGCCATGAAACTGAAGCTTTCTTT. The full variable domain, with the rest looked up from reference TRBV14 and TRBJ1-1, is EAGVTQFPSHSVIEKGQTVTLRCDPISGHDNLYWYRRVMGKEIKFLLHFVKESKQDESGMPNNRFLAERTGGTYSTLKVQPAELEDSGVYFCASSQDGHETEAFFGQGTRLTVV.

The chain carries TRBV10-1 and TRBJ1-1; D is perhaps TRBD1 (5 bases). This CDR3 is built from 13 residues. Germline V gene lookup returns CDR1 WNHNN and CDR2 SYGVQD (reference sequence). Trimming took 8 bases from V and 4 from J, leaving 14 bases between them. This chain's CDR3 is CASGPAGGTEAFF. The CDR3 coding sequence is TGCGCCAGCGGCCCCGCTGGGGGCACTGAAGCTTTCTTT.

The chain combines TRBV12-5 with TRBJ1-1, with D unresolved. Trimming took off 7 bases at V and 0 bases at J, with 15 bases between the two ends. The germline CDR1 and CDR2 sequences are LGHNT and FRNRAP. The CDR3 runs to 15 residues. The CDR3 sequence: CASAPGGMVNTEAFF. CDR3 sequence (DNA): TGTGCTAGTGCCCCAGGAGGCATGGTGAACACTGAAGCTTTCTTT.

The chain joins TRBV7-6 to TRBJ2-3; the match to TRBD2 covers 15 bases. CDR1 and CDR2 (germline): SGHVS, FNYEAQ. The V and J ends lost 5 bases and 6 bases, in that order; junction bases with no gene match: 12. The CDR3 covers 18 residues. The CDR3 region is CASSPGLAGGPMSDTQYF. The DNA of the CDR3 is TGTGCCAGCAGCCCGGGACTAGCGGGAGGCCCTATGAGTGATACGCAGTATTTT.

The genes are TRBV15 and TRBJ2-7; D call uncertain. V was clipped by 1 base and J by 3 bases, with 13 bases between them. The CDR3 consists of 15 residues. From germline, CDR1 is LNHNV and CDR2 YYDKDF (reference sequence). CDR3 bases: TGTGCCACCAGCAGAGTTGTGGACCGATGCTACGAGCAGTACTTC. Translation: CATSRVVDRCYEQYF.

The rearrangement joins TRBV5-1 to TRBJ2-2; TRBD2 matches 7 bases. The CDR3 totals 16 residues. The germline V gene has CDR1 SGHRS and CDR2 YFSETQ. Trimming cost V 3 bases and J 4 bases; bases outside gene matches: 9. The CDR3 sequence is CASSSRDYKITGELFF. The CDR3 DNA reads TGCGCCAGCAGCTCCCGGGACTACAAAATCACCGGGGAGCTGTTTTTT.

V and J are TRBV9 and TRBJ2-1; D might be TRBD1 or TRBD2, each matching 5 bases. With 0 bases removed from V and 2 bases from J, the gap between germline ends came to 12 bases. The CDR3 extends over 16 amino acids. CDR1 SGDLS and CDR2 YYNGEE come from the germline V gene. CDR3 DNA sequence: TGTGCCAGCAGCGTAGCTGGGCAGGGACCCTACAATGAGCAGTTCTTC. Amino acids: CASSVAGQGPYNEQFF.

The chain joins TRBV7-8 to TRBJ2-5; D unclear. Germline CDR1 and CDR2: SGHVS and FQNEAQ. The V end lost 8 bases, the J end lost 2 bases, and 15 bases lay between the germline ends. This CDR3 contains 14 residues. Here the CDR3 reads CASFGLSSQETQYF. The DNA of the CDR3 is TGTGCCAGCTTCGGGCTTAGCTCACAAGAGACCCAGTACTTC.

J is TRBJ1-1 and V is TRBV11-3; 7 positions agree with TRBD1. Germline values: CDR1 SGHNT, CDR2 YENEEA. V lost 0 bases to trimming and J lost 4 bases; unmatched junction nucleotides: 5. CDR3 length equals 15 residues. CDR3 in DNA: TGTGCCAGCAGCTTAGATGTGGCAGGGGGCACTGAAGCTTTCTTT. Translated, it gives CASSLDVAGGTEAFF.

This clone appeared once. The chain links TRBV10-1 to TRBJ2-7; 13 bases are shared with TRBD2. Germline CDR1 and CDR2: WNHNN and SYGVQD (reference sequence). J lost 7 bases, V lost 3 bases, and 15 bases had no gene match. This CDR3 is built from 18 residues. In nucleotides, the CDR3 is TGCGCCAGCAGTGACCACCCCGCTGGACTAGCGGGAGTCAGGGAGCAGTACTTC. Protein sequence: CASSDHPAGLAGVREQYF.